The clone carrying this T cell receptor beta chain was detected once. This specimen comes from a study of cytomegalovirus exposure and HLA in healthy donors. This CDR3 spans 15 amino acids. J was trimmed by 2 bases and V by 1 base; bases with no gene match: 4. The germline gives CDR1 MDHEN, CDR2 SYDVKM. Primers included in the PCR were 60 Vbeta and 13 Jbeta primers. Produced via immunoSEQ multiplex PCR; TCRdb's table is partial and in-frame only. The data contain roughly 170,000 clones, approximately 81% of them seen just once; the ten biggest clones take up 1%. The sequence derives from a man in his thirties or forties in good health and CMV-seronegative. Sequencing was carried out using PBMCs. The genes are TRBV28 and TRBJ1-1; 7 bases line up with TRBD1. CDR3 region: CASSLYRQGNTEAFF. In nucleotides, the CDR3 is TGTGCCAGCAGTTTATACAGACAGGGTAACACTGAAGCTTTCTTT. The variable domain in full, completed from reference TRBV28 and TRBJ1-1, reads DVKVTQSSRYLVKRTGEKVFLECVQDMDHENMFWYRQDPGLGLRLIYFSYDVKMKEKGDIPEGYSVSREKKERFSLILESASTNQTSMYLCASSLYRQGNTEAFFGQGTRLTVV.